This TCR beta chain was profiled in a study of cytomegalovirus exposure and HLA in healthy donors. Study results and limitations: A highly shared variant cluster was judged a likely technical artifact.

Notes on this clone: The antigen is unknown.

V was shortened by 3 bases and J by 3 bases, with 14 bases between the two germline ends. Germline CDR1 and CDR2: LNHDA and SQIVND (reference sequence). The CDR3 totals 16 residues. Primers for the PCR totalled 60 Vbeta and 13 Jbeta. The data were produced by immunoSEQ multiplex PCR, yet TCRdb's version contains in-frame clones alone and is incomplete. Among 150,000 to 170,000 clones listed, more than 75% were seen once. The sequence derives from a young man in good health and CMV-seropositive. The V gene is TRBV19, the J gene TRBJ2-2; maybe TRBD1 (6 bases). The sample consisted of PBMCs. As DNA, the CDR3 is TGTGCCAGTAGTATCAGCAGGGGTACCGACACCGGGGAGCTGTTTTTT. Amino acids: CASSISRGTDTGELFF. Drawing the rest from reference TRBV19 and TRBJ2-2, the complete variable domain is DGGITQSPKYLFRKEGQNVTLSCEQNLNHDAMYWYRQDPGQGLRLIYYSQIVNDFQKGDIAEGYSVSREKKESFPLTVTSAQKNPTAFYLCASSISRGTDTGELFFGEGSRLTVL.